Listed below are T cell receptor beta chains from one sample, sequenced in a study of blood T cell repertoires in COVID-19. Some clones are missing from TCRdb's copy, which holds only in-frame ones; the method was immunoSEQ multiplex PCR. Counted here are about 130,000 clones, roughly 90% occurring once; the ten biggest clones make up around 3.6%. Material for sequencing was peripheral blood. The receptors derive from a man in his fifties with active COVID-19. The CDR3 runs from the conserved cysteine through the conserved F or W. A D gene is named only where the DNA matches it firmly. Clone size is shown for a subset of rows, as once, few, many or a class of expanded clone.

j_call	d_call	clone_size	v_call	cdr3_aa	cdr3_nt
TRBJ1-6	-	-	TRBV4-2	CASSQEGDNSPLHF	TGTGCCAGCAGCCAAGAAGGGGATAATTCACCCCTCCACTTT
TRBJ2-7	TRBD2	-	TRBV19	CASSMAGVYEQYF	TGTGCCAGTAGTATGGCGGGGGTTTACGAGCAGTACTTC
TRBJ2-1	-	-	TRBV5-8	CASSLEWSDNEQFF	TGTGCCAGCAGCTTGGAATGGTCAGACAATGAGCAGTTCTTC
TRBJ1-2	-	-	TRBV7-9	CASSLRGEGGYTF	TGTGCCAGCAGCTTACGGGGGGAAGGTGGCTACACCTTC
TRBJ1-1	-	-	TRBV19	CASREQGATEAFF	TGTGCCAGTAGGGAACAGGGAGCGACTGAAGCTTTCTTT
TRBJ1-5	-	-	TRBV6-4	CASSETENQPQHF	TGTGCCAGCAGTGAGACAGAGAATCAGCCCCAGCATTTT
TRBJ1-1	-	-	TRBV2	CASSVDIMNTEAFF	TGTGCCAGCAGTGTTGACATCATGAACACTGAAGCTTTCTTT
TRBJ1-4	-	-	TRBV6-5	CASNTRDFGNEKLFF	TGTGCCAGCAACACCCGGGACTTCGGTAATGAAAAACTGTTTTTT
TRBJ1-3	TRBD1	-	TRBV2	CASSFGQASSGNTIYF	TGTGCCAGCAGCTTTGGACAGGCGAGCTCTGGAAACACCATATATTTT
TRBJ2-1	TRBD2	few	TRBV3-1/TRBV3-2	CASSQATSGRYEQFF	TGTGCCAGCAGCCAAGCCACTAGCGGGAGGTATGAGCAGTTCTTC
TRBJ2-1	TRBD2	-	TRBV7-2	CASSQASGDYNEQFF	TGTGCCAGCAGTCAAGCTAGCGGGGACTACAATGAGCAGTTCTTC
TRBJ1-2	-	-	TRBV14	CASSPPGLRGYGYTF	TGTGCCAGCAGCCCCCCTGGACTCCGGGGCTATGGCTACACCTTC
TRBJ2-7	TRBD2	-	TRBV7-2	CASSRNTLAGVEQYF	TGTGCCAGCAGCCGCAATACCCTAGCGGGGGTTGAGCAGTACTTC
TRBJ2-1	-	-	TRBV6-5	CASSSPGSTYNEQFF	TGTGCCAGCAGTTCTCCGGGTTCTACCTACAATGAGCAGTTCTTC
TRBJ1-5	-	-	TRBV19	CASSSGQSNQPQHF	TGTGCCAGTAGTTCGGGACAAAGCAATCAGCCCCAGCATTTT
TRBJ2-2	-	-	TRBV2	CASRKDRPNTGELFF	TGTGCCAGCAGAAAGGACAGACCCAACACCGGGGAGCTGTTTTTT
TRBJ2-7	-	-	TRBV6-5	CASSPIAFSYEQYF	TGTGCCAGCAGTCCCATAGCGTTCTCCTACGAGCAGTACTTC
TRBJ1-1	TRBD1	-	TRBV29-1	CSFKDRGPFTEAFF	TGCAGCTTCAAGGACAGGGGGCCTTTCACTGAAGCTTTCTTT
TRBJ1-4	TRBD1	-	TRBV25-1	CASSEYGTGKGEKLFF	TGTGCCAGCAGTGAATATGGGACAGGGAAGGGTGAAAAACTGTTTTTT
TRBJ2-7	TRBD2	-	TRBV6-1	CASSEGTSGSYEQYF	TGTGCCAGCAGTGAAGGGACTAGCGGCTCCTACGAGCAGTACTTC
TRBJ1-1	-	-	TRBV7-9	CASSPTEMNTEAFF	TGTGCCAGCAGCCCAACAGAGATGAACACTGAAGCTTTCTTT
TRBJ1-2	-	-	TRBV3-1/TRBV3-2	CASSPLTGPYGYTF	TGTGCCAGCAGCCCGCTGACAGGCCCTTATGGCTACACCTTC
TRBJ2-2	TRBD2	-	TRBV6-1	CASSVRTSGNTGELFF	TGTGCCAGCAGTGTCCGGACTAGCGGGAACACCGGGGAGCTGTTTTTT
TRBJ2-7	-	-	TRBV6-5	CASSPISSYEQYF	TGTGCCAGCAGCCCAATTAGTTCCTACGAGCAGTACTTC
TRBJ1-2	-	-	TRBV2	CASINSLGDGYTF	TGTGCCAGCATCAACTCTCTGGGAGATGGCTACACCTTC
TRBJ1-2	-	-	TRBV28	CASSLSSGNGYTF	TGTGCCAGCAGTTTATCATCAGGGAATGGCTACACCTTC
TRBJ2-1	-	-	TRBV7-9	CASSLMLRGNEQFF	TGTGCCAGCAGCTTAATGCTAAGGGGCAATGAGCAGTTCTTC
TRBJ2-1	TRBD2	-	TRBV18	CASSEAGLAGGYEQFF	TGTGCCAGCTCCGAGGCGGGACTAGCGGGGGGTTATGAGCAGTTCTTC
TRBJ1-5	-	-	TRBV15	CATSIQSNQPQHF	TGTGCCACCAGCATACAGAGCAATCAGCCCCAGCATTTT
TRBJ1-2	-	-	TRBV5-1	CASSSPEGPYGYTF	TGCGCCAGCAGCTCCCCGGAGGGCCCCTATGGCTACACCTTC
TRBJ2-3	TRBD2	-	TRBV2	CASRPREREGRGTDTQYF	TGTGCCAGCAGACCCAGGGAGCGGGAGGGCCGGGGCACAGATACGCAGTATTTT
TRBJ2-3	-	-	TRBV5-6	CASSLARGARRTDTQYF	TGTGCCAGCAGCTTGGCCCGTGGCGCGCGGAGGACAGATACGCAGTATTTT
TRBJ1-6	TRBD1	-	TRBV7-8	CASTTARTGDRNSPLHF	TGTGCCAGCACCACGGCCCGTACAGGGGATAGAAATTCACCCCTCCACTTT
TRBJ2-3	-	-	TRBV9	CASSAGTLSTDTQYF	TGTGCCAGCAGCGCCGGGACTTTAAGCACAGATACGCAGTATTTT
TRBJ2-1	TRBD2	-	TRBV9	CASSHDLAGGGEQFF	TGTGCCAGCAGCCATGACTTGGCGGGAGGTGGTGAGCAGTTCTTC
TRBJ2-5	-	-	TRBV7-9	CASSPRDKVAQYF	TGTGCCAGCAGCCCAAGGGACAAAGTGGCCCAGTACTTC
TRBJ1-5	TRBD1	-	TRBV28	CASSQGQHQPQHF	TGTGCCAGCAGTCAGGGACAGCATCAGCCCCAGCATTTT
TRBJ2-3	TRBD1	once	TRBV5-4	CASSLVTGGTDTQYF	TGTGCCAGCAGCTTGGTGACAGGGGGCACAGATACGCAGTATTTT
TRBJ1-2	-	-	TRBV6-2/TRBV6-3	CASSYSQGSIYGYTF	TGTGCCAGCAGTTACAGTCAGGGATCAATCTATGGCTACACCTTC
TRBJ1-2	-	-	TRBV4-1	CASSQLGGSDYGYTF	TGCGCCAGCAGCCAACTTGGGGGGTCAGACTATGGCTACACCTTC
TRBJ2-1	-	-	TRBV24-1	CATSGPRDFYNEQFF	TGTGCCACCAGTGGTCCCCGGGACTTCTACAATGAGCAGTTCTTC
TRBJ2-6	-	-	TRBV7-9	CASSHRDSGANVLTF	TGTGCCAGCAGCCACAGGGACTCTGGGGCCAACGTCCTGACTTTC
TRBJ2-3	-	-	TRBV19	CASSIAGRRTDTQYF	TGTGCCAGTAGTATCGCAGGGAGGCGCACAGATACGCAGTATTTT
TRBJ1-5	-	-	TRBV30	CACQGAQLNQPQHF	TGTGCCTGCCAAGGAGCGCAGTTGAACCAGCCCCAGCATTTT
TRBJ2-3	TRBD2	-	TRBV13	CASSSKREGTDTQYF	TGTGCCAGCAGCTCCAAGCGGGAGGGCACAGATACGCAGTATTTT
TRBJ1-1	-	-	TRBV6-6	CASTGFYTEAFF	TGTGCCAGCACGGGTTTTTACACTGAAGCTTTCTTT
TRBJ2-1	TRBD2	once	TRBV5-1	CASKTGITSGEYNEQFF	TGCGCCAGCAAGACAGGTATAACTAGCGGAGAGTACAATGAGCAGTTCTTC
TRBJ1-1	-	-	TRBV4-2	CASSQDNQRNTEAFF	TGTGCCAGCAGCCAAGATAACCAGCGGAACACTGAAGCTTTCTTT
TRBJ1-4	TRBD1	-	TRBV5-1	CASSLGTGTTNEKLFF	TGCGCCAGCAGCTTGGGGACAGGAACAACTAATGAAAAACTGTTTTTT
TRBJ2-3	-	-	TRBV27	CASSYRNRDTQYF	TGTGCCAGCAGTTACCGAAATAGAGATACGCAGTATTTT
TRBJ1-4	-	-	TRBV5-6	CASSSGLRAEKLFF	TGTGCCAGCAGCTCGGGCCTCAGGGCAGAAAAACTGTTTTTT
TRBJ2-1	TRBD2	-	TRBV24-1	CATSDPSGSEYNEQFF	TGTGCCACCAGTGACCCTAGCGGGAGTGAGTACAATGAGCAGTTCTTC
TRBJ2-5	TRBD2	few	TRBV11-2	CASSLLAGGNKETQYF	TGTGCCAGCAGCCTCTTAGCGGGAGGAAATAAGGAGACCCAGTACTTC
TRBJ1-5	TRBD1	-	TRBV6-6	CASSPTGEGGNQPQHF	TGTGCCAGCAGTCCGACAGGGGAAGGAGGCAATCAGCCCCAGCATTTT
TRBJ2-7	-	once	TRBV5-8	CASSLSWMSSRVYEQYF	TGTGCCAGCAGCCTGAGTTGGATGTCTAGCCGAGTCTACGAGCAGTACTTC
TRBJ2-1	-	-	TRBV20-1	CSASAASSYNEQFF	TGCAGTGCTAGTGCCGCGAGCTCCTACAATGAGCAGTTCTTC
TRBJ2-2	-	-	TRBV3-1/TRBV3-2	CASSHAGELFF	TGTGCCAGCAGCCACGCCGGGGAGCTGTTTTTT
TRBJ1-1	-	-	TRBV7-8	CASRITEGTEAFF	TGTGCCAGCAGAATTACGGAGGGGACTGAAGCTTTCTTT
TRBJ2-3	TRBD2	-	TRBV5-6	CASSLLVAGATDTQYF	TGTGCCAGCAGCTTGTTAGTAGCGGGGGCCACAGATACGCAGTATTTT
TRBJ2-1	TRBD2	-	TRBV6-5	CASMEPGLANEQFF	TGTGCCAGCATGGAACCGGGACTAGCGAATGAGCAGTTCTTC